The TCR beta chain described here comes from a study of blood T cells in healthy people across ages. It was with a sample-barcoded 5' primer and a J-beta primer mix that a second PCR of roughly 7 to 12 cycles was run. Each CDR3 protein is one row after TCRdb ran MiXCR on the 5' RACE reads. The profile shows hundreds of thousands of distinct CDR3 sequences, 62% of them singletons. This CDR3 contains 16 residues. Germline V gives CDR1 MNHEY, CDR2 SVGAGI. Trimming removed 6 bases at V and 4 bases at J, with 20 bases between. What was sequenced was blood. This chain joins TRBV6-5 and TRBJ2-3, with D possibly being TRBD1 (6 bases). The sequence was obtained from a man aged 30 to 39 in good health. DNA of the CDR3: TGTGCCAGCAGCCCTCCCCGGCCAACAGGGCCAGATACGCAGTATTTT. This gives the protein CASSPPRPTGPDTQYF.